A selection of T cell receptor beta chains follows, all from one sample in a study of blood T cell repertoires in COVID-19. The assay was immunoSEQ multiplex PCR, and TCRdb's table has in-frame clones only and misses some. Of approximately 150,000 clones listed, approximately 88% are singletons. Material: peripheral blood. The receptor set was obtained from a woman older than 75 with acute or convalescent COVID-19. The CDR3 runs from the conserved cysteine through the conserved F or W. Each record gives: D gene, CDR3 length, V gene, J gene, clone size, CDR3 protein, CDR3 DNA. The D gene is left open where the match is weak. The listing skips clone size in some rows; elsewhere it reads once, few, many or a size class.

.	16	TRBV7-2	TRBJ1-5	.	CASSLQGSQGYQPQHF	TGTGCCAGCAGCTTACAGGGTTCGCAGGGCTATCAGCCCCAGCATTTT
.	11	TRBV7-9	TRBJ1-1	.	CVGGLNTEAFF	TGTGTAGGAGGTTTGAACACTGAAGCTTTCTTT
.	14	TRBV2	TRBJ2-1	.	CASSVGVPPDEQFF	TGTGCCAGCAGTGTAGGGGTACCCCCCGATGAGCAGTTCTTC
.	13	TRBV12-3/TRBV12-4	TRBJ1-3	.	CASSLPPGNTIYF	TGTGCCAGCAGCCTACCCCCTGGAAACACCATATATTTT
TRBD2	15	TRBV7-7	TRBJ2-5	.	CASSLAGGQEETQYF	TGTGCTAGCAGCTTAGCGGGGGGGCAAGAAGAGACCCAGTACTTC
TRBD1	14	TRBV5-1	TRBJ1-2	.	CASSLASGGGGYTF	TGCGCCAGCAGCTTGGCCTCAGGGGGTGGCGGCTACACCTTC
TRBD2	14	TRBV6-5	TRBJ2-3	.	CASSPGLDTDTQYF	TGTGCCAGCAGCCCGGGACTAGACACAGATACGCAGTATTTT
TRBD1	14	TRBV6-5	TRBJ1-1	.	CASRLQGGNTEAFF	TGTGCCAGCAGGTTACAGGGGGGGAACACTGAAGCTTTCTTT
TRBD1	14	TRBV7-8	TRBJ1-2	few	CASSQRGQGGGYTF	TGTGCCAGCAGCCAGAGGGGACAGGGCGGTGGCTACACCTTC
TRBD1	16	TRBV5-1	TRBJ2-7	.	CASSPRGDRISYEQYF	TGCGCCAGCAGCCCAAGGGGGGACAGGATCTCCTACGAGCAGTACTTC
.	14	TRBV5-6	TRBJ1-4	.	CASSPLDRGEKLFF	TGTGCCAGCAGCCCACTGGACCGGGGGGAAAAACTGTTTTTT
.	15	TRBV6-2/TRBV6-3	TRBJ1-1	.	CASSYSAGAGAEAFF	TGTGCCAGCAGTTACTCGGCAGGGGCCGGGGCTGAAGCTTTCTTT
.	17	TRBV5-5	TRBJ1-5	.	CASSLAGMAGTHQPQHF	TGTGCCAGCAGCTTGGCCGGTATGGCAGGGACACATCAGCCCCAGCATTTT
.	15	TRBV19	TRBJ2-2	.	CASSIGGLPTGELFF	TGTGCCAGTAGTATAGGGGGACTGCCCACCGGGGAGCTGTTTTTT
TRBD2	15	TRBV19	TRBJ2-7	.	CASSSQREDSYEQYF	TGTGCCAGTAGTTCTCAACGGGAGGACTCCTACGAGCAGTACTTC
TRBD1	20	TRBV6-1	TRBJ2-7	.	CASSEQLADRGKESSYEQYF	TGTGCCAGCAGTGAACAACTGGCCGACAGGGGTAAAGAAAGCTCCTACGAGCAGTACTTC
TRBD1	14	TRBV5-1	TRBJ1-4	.	CASSFGDREEKLFF	TGCGCCAGCAGCTTCGGGGACAGGGAGGAAAAACTGTTTTTT
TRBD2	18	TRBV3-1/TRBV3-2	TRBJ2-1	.	CASSPGLAGGPRYNEQFF	TGTGCCAGCAGCCCGGGACTAGCGGGGGGGCCGAGGTACAATGAGCAGTTCTTC
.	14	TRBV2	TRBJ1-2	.	CASTGGVGSYGYTF	TGTGCCAGCACAGGCGGGGTCGGATCCTATGGCTACACCTTC
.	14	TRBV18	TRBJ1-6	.	CASSPPGLDSPLHF	TGTGCCAGCTCACCGCCAGGGCTGGATTCACCCCTCCACTTT
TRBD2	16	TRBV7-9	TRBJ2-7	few	CASSLAAGGPVNEQYF	TGTGCCAGCAGCTTAGCAGCGGGAGGGCCAGTCAACGAGCAGTACTTC
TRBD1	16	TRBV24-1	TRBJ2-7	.	CATSGSDREGSYEQYF	TGTGCCACCAGTGGGAGTGACAGGGAAGGTTCCTACGAGCAGTACTTC
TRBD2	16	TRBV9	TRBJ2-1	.	CASSVAAGGLAGRQFF	TGTGCCAGCAGCGTAGCGGCGGGGGGACTAGCGGGACGACAGTTCTTC
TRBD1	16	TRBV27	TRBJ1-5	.	CASSYRGPPSNQPQHF	TGTGCCAGCAGTTACAGGGGACCCCCGAGCAATCAGCCCCAGCATTTT
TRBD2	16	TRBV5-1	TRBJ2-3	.	CASSLGLAANTDTQYF	TGCGCCAGCAGCCTCGGACTAGCGGCGAACACAGATACGCAGTATTTT
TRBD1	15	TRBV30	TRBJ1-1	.	CAWEPLGTANTEAFF	TGTGCCTGGGAACCCCTCGGGACAGCTAACACTGAAGCTTTCTTT